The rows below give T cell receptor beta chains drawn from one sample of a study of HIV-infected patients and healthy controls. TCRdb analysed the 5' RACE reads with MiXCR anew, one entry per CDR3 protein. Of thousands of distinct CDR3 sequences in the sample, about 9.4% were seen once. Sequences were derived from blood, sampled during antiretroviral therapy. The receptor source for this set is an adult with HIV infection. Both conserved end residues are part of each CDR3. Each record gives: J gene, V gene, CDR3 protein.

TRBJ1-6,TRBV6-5,CASSYSGSVGRLHF
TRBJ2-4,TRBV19,CASRGIQGKNIQYF
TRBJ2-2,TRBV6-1,CASRVVGTINTGELFF
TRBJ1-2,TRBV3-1,CASSLQVDYGYTF
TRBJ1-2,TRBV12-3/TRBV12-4,CASSLKREHYGYTF
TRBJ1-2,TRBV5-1,CASSLVVGGWPNYGYTF
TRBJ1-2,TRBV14,CASSQGLLGYGYTF
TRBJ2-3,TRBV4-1,CASSQVAGRTSGGPSTDTQYF
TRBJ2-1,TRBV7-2,CASPPGGGAYNEQFF
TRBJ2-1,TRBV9,CASSVEQGPSEQFF
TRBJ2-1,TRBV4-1,CASSLAGGNEQFF
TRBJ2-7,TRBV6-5,CASSYDTPGGGYEQYF
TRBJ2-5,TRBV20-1,CSALTGGRETQYF
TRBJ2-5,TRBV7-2,CASSFTGDETQYF
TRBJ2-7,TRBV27,CASSLPGQGRDSYEQYF
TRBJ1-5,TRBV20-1,CSARRAPSVQPQHF
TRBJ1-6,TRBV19,CASTTQGARRSPLHF
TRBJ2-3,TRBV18,CASSPSGAVRTDTQYF
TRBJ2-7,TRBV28,CASSPNGHLLSYEQYF
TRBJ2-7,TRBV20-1,CSARGPTYEQYF
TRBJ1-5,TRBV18,CASSSGQGSYSNQPQHF
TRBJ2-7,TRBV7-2,CASSPFSGTGYEQYF
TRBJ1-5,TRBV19,CASSPQSAAQHF
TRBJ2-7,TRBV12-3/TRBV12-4,CASSFIGYEQYF
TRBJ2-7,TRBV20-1,CSAYELGPRGEQYF
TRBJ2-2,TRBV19,CASSILSRGGQYTGELFF
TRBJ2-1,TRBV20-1,CSAAGTSLRNEQFF
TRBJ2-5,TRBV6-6,CASSSPLPGGLETQYF
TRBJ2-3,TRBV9,CASSPTRSSSTDTQYF
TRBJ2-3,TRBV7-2,CASSLAWSRTQYF
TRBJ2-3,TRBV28,CASSYLLGTDTQYF
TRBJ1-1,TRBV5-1,CASSSGQPNTEAFF
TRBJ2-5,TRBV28,CASSYAGQGRGKETQYF
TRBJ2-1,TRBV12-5,CASGGLGGIYNEQFF
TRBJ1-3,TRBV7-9,CASSFGQGAAGNTIYF
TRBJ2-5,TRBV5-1,CASFLTGQAETQYF
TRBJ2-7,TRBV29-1,CSVEVTGGPNPYEQYF
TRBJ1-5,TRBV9,CASSVDPAQPQHF
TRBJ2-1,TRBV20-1,CSAGLAGGFLQFF
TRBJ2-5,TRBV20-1,CSASTHLTATQETQYF
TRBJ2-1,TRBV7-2,CASSLGTSSYNEQFF
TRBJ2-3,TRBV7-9,CASSSGRDLTDTQYF
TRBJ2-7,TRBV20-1,CSARQTGGAGEQYF
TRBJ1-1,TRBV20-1,CSARGTSDTEAFF
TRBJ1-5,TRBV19,CASSIRGHNQPQHF
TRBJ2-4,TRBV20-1,CSARTREEGIENIQYF
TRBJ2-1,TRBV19,CASSWTSGGAVNEQFF
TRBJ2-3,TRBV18,CASSPDNSAWGTQYF
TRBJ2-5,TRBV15,CATSRDGGYQETQYF
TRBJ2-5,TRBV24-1,CATSAGGRQGPQETQYF
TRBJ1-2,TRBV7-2,CASSLGGGIYGYTF
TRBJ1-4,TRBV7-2,CASSLMTQNEKLFF
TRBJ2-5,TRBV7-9,CASSLGGLADQETQYF